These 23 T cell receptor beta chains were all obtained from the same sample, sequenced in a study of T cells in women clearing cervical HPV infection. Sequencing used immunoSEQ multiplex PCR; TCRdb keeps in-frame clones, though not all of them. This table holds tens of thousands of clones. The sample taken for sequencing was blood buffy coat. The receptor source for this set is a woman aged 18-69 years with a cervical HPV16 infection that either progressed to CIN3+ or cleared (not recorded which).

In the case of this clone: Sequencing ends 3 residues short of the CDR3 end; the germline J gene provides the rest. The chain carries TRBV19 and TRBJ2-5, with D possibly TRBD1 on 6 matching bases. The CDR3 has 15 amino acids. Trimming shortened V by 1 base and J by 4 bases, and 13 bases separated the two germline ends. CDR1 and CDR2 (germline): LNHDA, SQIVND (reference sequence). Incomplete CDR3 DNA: TGTGCCAGTAGTATAGGAGCCAGGGGCCGAGAGACC. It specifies CASSIGARGRET. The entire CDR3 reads CASSIGARGRETQYF.

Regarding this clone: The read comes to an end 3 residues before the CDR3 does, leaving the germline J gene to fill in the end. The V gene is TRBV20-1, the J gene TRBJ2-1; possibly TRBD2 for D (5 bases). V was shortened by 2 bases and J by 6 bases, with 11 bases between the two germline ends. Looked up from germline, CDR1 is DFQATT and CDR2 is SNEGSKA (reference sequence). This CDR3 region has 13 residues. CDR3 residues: CSARTRTPNEQFF. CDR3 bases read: TGCAGTGCTAGAACCCGGACTCCCAATGAG.

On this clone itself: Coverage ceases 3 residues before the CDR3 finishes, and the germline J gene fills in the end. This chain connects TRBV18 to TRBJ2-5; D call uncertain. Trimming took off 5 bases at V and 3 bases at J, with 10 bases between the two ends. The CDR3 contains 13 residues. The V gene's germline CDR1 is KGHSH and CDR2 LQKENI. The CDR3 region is CASSTMLKETQYF. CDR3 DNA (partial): TGTGCCAGCTCAACAATGCTTAAAGAGACC.

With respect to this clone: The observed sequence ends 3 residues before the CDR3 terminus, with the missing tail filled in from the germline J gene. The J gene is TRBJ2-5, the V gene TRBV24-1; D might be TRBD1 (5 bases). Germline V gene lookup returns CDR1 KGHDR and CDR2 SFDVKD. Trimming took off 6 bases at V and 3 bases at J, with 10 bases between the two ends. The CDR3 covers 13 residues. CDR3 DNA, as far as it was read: TGTGCCACCAGTAAGACAGAGAAAGAGACC. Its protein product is CATSKTEKET. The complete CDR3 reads CATSKTEKETQYF.

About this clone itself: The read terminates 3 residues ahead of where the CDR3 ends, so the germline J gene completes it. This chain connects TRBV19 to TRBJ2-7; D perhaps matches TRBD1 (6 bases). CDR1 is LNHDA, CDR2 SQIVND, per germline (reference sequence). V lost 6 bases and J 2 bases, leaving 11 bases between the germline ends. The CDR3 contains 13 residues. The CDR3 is CASSRGAAYEQYF. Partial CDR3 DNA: TGTGCCAGTAGCAGGGGAGCCGCCTACGAG.

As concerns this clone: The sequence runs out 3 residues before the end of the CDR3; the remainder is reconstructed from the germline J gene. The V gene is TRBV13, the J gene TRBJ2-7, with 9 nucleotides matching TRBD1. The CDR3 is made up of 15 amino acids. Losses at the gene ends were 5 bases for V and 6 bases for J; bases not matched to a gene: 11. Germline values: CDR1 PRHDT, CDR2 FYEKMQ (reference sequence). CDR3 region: CASSRSGTGSGEQYF. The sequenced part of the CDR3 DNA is TGTGCCAGCAGCAGATCCGGGACAGGGTCGGGCGAG. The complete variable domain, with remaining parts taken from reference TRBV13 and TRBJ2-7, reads AAGVIQSPRHLIKEKRETATLKCYPIPRHDTVYWYQQGPGQDPQFLISFYEKMQSDKGSIPDRFSAQQFSDYHSELNMSSLELGDSALYFCASSRSGTGSGEQYFGPGTRLTVT.

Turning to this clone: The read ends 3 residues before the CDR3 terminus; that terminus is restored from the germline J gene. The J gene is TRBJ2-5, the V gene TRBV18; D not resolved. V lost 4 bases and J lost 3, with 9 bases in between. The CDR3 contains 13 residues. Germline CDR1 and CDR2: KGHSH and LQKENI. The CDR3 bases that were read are TGTGCCAGCTCACGCATACAGAAAGAGACC. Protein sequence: CASSRIQKET. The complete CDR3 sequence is CASSRIQKETQYF.

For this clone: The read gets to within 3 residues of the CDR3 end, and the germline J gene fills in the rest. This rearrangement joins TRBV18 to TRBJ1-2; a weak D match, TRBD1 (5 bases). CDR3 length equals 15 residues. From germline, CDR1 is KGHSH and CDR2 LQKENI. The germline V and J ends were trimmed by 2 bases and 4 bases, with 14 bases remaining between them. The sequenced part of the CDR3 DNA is TGTGCCAGCTCACCAAATCAGGGTGGAGGCTATGGC. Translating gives CASSPNQGGGYG. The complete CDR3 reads CASSPNQGGGYGYTF.

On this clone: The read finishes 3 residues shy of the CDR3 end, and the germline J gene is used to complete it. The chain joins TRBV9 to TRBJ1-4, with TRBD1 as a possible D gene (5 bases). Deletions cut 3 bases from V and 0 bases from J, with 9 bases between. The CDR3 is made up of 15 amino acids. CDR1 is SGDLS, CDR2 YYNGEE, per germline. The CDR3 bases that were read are TGTGCCAGCAGCGCCGGGGGGACAACTAATGAAAAA. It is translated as CASSAGGTTNEK. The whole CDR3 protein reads CASSAGGTTNEKLFF.

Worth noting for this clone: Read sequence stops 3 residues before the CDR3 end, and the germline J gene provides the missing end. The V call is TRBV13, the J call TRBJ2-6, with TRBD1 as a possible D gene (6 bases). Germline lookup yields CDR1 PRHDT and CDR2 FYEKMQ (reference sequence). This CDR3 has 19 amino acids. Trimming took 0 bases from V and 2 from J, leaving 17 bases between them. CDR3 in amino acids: CASSLGLGADPAGANVLTF. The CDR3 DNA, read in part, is TGTGCCAGCAGCTTAGGCCTGGGGGCGGACCCTGCTGGGGCCAACGTC.

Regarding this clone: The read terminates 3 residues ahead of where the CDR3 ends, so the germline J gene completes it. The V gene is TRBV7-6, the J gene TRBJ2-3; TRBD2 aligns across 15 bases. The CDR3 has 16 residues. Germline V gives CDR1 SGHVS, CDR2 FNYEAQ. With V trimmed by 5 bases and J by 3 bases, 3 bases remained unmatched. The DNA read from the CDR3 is TGTGCCAGCAGCCAAGGACTAGCGGGGGGGACAGATACG. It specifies CASSQGLAGGTDT. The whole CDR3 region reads CASSQGLAGGTDTQYF.

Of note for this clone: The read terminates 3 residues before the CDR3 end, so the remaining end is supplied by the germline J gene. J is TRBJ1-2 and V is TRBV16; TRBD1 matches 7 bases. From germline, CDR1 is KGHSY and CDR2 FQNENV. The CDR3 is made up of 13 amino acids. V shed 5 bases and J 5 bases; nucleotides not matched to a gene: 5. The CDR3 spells CASSAGQLYGYTF. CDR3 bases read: TGTGCCAGCAGCGCGGGACAGCTTTATGGC.

The CDR3 bases that were read are TGCAGTGCTAGAAGTTACAGCGGCGCCCAAGAGACC. Its translation is CSARSYSGAQET. The complete CDR3 reads CSARSYSGAQETQYF. The chain has TRBV20-1 and TRBJ2-5; D is possibly TRBD2 (5 bases). The DNA ends 3 residues before the CDR3 does, and the rest of the CDR3 is filled in from the germline J gene. CDR3 size: 15 residues. From germline, CDR1 is DFQATT and CDR2 SNEGSKA (reference sequence). The V end was cut by 2 bases, the J end by 1 base, with 14 bases between.

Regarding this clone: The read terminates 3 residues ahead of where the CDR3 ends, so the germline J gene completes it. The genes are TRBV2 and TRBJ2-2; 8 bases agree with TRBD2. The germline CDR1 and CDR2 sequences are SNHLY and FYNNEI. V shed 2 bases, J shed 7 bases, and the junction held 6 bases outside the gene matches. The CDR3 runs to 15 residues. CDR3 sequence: CASSEMRGAGGELFF. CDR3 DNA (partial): TGTGCCAGCAGTGAAATGCGGGGGGCGGGCGGGGAG.

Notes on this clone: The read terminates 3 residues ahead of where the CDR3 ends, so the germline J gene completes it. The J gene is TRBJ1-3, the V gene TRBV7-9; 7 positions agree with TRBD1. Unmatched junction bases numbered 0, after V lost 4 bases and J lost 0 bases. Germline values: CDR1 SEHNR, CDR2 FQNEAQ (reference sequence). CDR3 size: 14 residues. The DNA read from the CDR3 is TGTGCCAGCAGCTGGGACAGCTCTGGAAACACC. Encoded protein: CASSWDSSGNT. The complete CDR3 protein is CASSWDSSGNTIYF.

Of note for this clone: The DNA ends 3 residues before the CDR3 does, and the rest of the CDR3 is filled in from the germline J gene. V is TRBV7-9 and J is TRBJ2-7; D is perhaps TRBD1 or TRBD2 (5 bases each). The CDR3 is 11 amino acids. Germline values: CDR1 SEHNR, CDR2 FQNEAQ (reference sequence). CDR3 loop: CASAGNYEQYF. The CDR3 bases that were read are TGTGCTAGCGCAGGGAATTACGAG.

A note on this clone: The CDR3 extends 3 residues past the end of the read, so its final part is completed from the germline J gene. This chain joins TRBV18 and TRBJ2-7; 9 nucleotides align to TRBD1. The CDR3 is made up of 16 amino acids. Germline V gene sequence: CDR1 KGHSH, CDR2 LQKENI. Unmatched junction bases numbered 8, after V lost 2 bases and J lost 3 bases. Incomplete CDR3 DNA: TGTGCCAGCTCACCAGTCACAGGGGGCTCATTCTACGAG. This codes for CASSPVTGGSFYE. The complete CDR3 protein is CASSPVTGGSFYEQYF. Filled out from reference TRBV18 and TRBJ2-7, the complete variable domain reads NAGVMQNPRHLVRRRGQEARLRCSPMKGHSHVYWYRQLPEEGLKFMVYLQKENIIDESGMPKERFSAEFPKEGPSILRIQQVVRGDSAAYFCASSPVTGGSFYEQYFGPGTRLTVT.

The CDR3 bases that were read are TGTGCCAGCAGCTCGGGGGGGGGCACAGATACG. Amino acids: CASSSGGGTDT. The complete CDR3 protein is CASSSGGGTDTQYF. The chain joins TRBV6-4 to TRBJ2-3; 8 bases are shared with TRBD2. The sequence runs out 3 residues before the end of the CDR3; the remainder is reconstructed from the germline J gene. Germline V lookup: CDR1 MRHNA, CDR2 SNTAGT. Losses at the gene ends were 6 bases for V and 1 base for J; bases not matched to a gene: 3. CDR3 size: 14 residues.

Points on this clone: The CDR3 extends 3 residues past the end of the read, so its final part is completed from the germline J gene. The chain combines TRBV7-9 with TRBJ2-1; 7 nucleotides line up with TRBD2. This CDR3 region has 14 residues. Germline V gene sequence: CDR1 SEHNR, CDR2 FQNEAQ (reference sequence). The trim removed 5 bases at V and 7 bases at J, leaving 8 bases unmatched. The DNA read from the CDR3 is TGTGCCAGCAGCACCACCGGGACTATTAATGAG. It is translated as CASSTTGTINE. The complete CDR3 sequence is CASSTTGTINEQFF.

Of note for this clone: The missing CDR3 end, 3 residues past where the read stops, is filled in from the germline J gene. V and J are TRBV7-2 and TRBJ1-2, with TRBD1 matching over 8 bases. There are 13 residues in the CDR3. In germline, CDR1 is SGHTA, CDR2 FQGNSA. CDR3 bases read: TGTGCCAGCAGCTCCGGACAGGGCTTAGGC. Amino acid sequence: CASSSGQGLG. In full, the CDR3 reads CASSSGQGLGYTF.

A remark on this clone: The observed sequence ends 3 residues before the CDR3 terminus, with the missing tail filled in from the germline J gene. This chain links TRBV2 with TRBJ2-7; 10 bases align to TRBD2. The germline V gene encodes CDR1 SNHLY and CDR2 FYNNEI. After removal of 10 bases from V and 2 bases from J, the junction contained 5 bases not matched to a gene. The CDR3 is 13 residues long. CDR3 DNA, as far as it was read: TGTGCCAAAGGGCTAGCGGGGGCCTACGAG. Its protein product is CAKGLAGAYE. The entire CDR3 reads CAKGLAGAYEQYF.

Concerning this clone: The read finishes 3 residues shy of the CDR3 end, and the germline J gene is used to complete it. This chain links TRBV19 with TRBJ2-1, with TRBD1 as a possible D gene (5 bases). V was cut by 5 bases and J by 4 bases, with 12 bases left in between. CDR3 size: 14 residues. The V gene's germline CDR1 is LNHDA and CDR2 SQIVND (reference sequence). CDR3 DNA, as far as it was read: TGTGCCAGTAGTGTGGGGCCCCGGTACAATGAG. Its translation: CASSVGPRYNE. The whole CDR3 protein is CASSVGPRYNEQFF.

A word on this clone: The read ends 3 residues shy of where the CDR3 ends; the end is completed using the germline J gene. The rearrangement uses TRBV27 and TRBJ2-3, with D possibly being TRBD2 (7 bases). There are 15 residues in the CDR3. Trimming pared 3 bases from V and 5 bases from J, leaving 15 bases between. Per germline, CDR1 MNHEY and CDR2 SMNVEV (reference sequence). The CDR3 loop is CASSFDEGGQDTQYF. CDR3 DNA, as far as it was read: TGTGCCAGCAGTTTCGACGAGGGGGGGCAAGATACG.